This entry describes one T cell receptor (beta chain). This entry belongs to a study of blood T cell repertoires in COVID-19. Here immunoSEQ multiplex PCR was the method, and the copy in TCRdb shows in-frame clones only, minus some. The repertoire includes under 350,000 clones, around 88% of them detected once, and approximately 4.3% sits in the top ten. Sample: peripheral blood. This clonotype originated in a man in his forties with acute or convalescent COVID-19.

In nucleotides, the CDR3 is TGTGCCAGTACCCCACTTTTTTTCCACACCGGGGAGCTGTTTTTT. Translating gives CASTPLFFHTGELFF. The chain carries TRBV19 and TRBJ2-2; D uncertain. Trimming took off 7 bases at V and 3 bases at J, with 15 bases between the two ends. The CDR3 consists of 15 residues. Per germline, CDR1 LNHDA and CDR2 SQIVND (reference sequence).